The rows below give T cell receptor beta chains drawn from one sample of a study of glioma-infiltrating T cells after dendritic cell vaccination. TCRdb's table, derived via immunoSEQ multiplex PCR, lists solely in-frame clones and lacks some. In the table there are 20,000 to 30,000 clones, roughly 86% of which are singletons. Material: blood, obtained after dendritic cell vaccination. Source of these receptors: a human donor with glioblastoma. Each CDR3 is given without its conserved first and last residue. Size is stated for part of the rows, as once, few or many counts, or as a class when the clone is expanded.

CDR3aa: ASSSTRLAGGQETQY
abundance: -
v_gene: TRBV5-6
j_gene: TRBJ2-5

CDR3aa: ARSSDFNTGELF
abundance: -
v_gene: TRBV2
j_gene: TRBJ2-2

CDR3aa: ASSLSTGSNQPQH
abundance: -
v_gene: TRBV27
j_gene: TRBJ1-5

CDR3aa: ASSRTGYGYT
abundance: -
v_gene: TRBV11-2
j_gene: TRBJ1-2

CDR3aa: ASSGETGASPLH
abundance: -
v_gene: TRBV2
j_gene: TRBJ1-6

CDR3aa: ASSQGSVSGNTIY
abundance: -
v_gene: TRBV4-1
j_gene: TRBJ1-3

CDR3aa: ASSQATVGGGGYEQY
abundance: -
v_gene: TRBV4-1
j_gene: TRBJ2-7

CDR3aa: ASSLWSGGTQETQY
abundance: -
v_gene: TRBV7-9
j_gene: TRBJ2-5

CDR3aa: ASSLDSVTGELF
abundance: -
v_gene: TRBV11-2
j_gene: TRBJ2-2

CDR3aa: ASSSDNYNEQF
abundance: -
v_gene: TRBV5-8
j_gene: TRBJ2-1

CDR3aa: ASSEYVGSGYT
abundance: -
v_gene: TRBV25-1
j_gene: TRBJ1-2

CDR3aa: ASTPGWSGSTDTQY
abundance: -
v_gene: TRBV2
j_gene: TRBJ2-3

CDR3aa: ASSEAGGPYEQY
abundance: -
v_gene: TRBV6-1
j_gene: TRBJ2-7

CDR3aa: ASSRDRVGNEQF
abundance: -
v_gene: TRBV25-1
j_gene: TRBJ2-1

CDR3aa: ASSLVGEGDTEAF
abundance: -
v_gene: TRBV5-4
j_gene: TRBJ1-1

CDR3aa: ASSFGGGRRPGYEQY
abundance: -
v_gene: TRBV27
j_gene: TRBJ2-7

CDR3aa: ASSPRQGKKSYEQY
abundance: -
v_gene: TRBV21-1
j_gene: TRBJ2-7

CDR3aa: ASRVGGYTNTGELF
abundance: -
v_gene: TRBV19
j_gene: TRBJ2-2

CDR3aa: ASSPPLMTAHEQY
abundance: -
v_gene: TRBV18
j_gene: TRBJ2-7

CDR3aa: ASSKGAGGVRDSPLH
abundance: -
v_gene: TRBV7-8
j_gene: TRBJ1-6

CDR3aa: ASSLGRDGYT
abundance: -
v_gene: TRBV7-9
j_gene: TRBJ1-2

CDR3aa: ASSFGVGEQY
abundance: -
v_gene: TRBV6-6
j_gene: TRBJ2-7

CDR3aa: ASGAGLAGARVDTQY
abundance: -
v_gene: TRBV12-5
j_gene: TRBJ2-3

CDR3aa: ASSVDQNSPLH
abundance: -
v_gene: TRBV9
j_gene: TRBJ1-6

CDR3aa: ASSSAGAETQY
abundance: -
v_gene: TRBV7-8
j_gene: TRBJ2-5

CDR3aa: ASSDGGNQPQH
abundance: -
v_gene: TRBV6-4
j_gene: TRBJ1-5

CDR3aa: ASSLLGPAGLAGVETQY
abundance: -
v_gene: TRBV5-1
j_gene: TRBJ2-5

CDR3aa: ASSPSQLDHEQF
abundance: -
v_gene: TRBV11-3
j_gene: TRBJ2-1

CDR3aa: ASSQSSGDSYEQY
abundance: -
v_gene: TRBV7-9
j_gene: TRBJ2-7

CDR3aa: ASSQGTYNSPLH
abundance: -
v_gene: TRBV4-2
j_gene: TRBJ1-6

CDR3aa: ASSLGGRWGSTNNGYT
abundance: -
v_gene: TRBV5-4
j_gene: TRBJ1-2

CDR3aa: ASSGPQGKRNQPQH
abundance: -
v_gene: TRBV19
j_gene: TRBJ1-5

CDR3aa: ASSPWGQATDTQY
abundance: -
v_gene: TRBV4-1
j_gene: TRBJ2-3

CDR3aa: ASSRIRGRTEAF
abundance: -
v_gene: TRBV6-5
j_gene: TRBJ1-1

CDR3aa: ASRDSGYSGNTIY
abundance: once
v_gene: TRBV28
j_gene: TRBJ1-3

CDR3aa: ASSAEPGLVIGETQY
abundance: -
v_gene: TRBV7-9
j_gene: TRBJ2-5

CDR3aa: ASSPQGLSSTDTQY
abundance: -
v_gene: TRBV18
j_gene: TRBJ2-3

CDR3aa: ATGDRLNEKLF
abundance: -
v_gene: TRBV28
j_gene: TRBJ1-4

CDR3aa: ASGLAGSSYNEQF
abundance: -
v_gene: TRBV12-5
j_gene: TRBJ2-1

CDR3aa: ASRRRTGDNSPLH
abundance: -
v_gene: TRBV6-5
j_gene: TRBJ1-6

CDR3aa: ASRESGLSSYEQY
abundance: -
v_gene: TRBV27
j_gene: TRBJ2-7

CDR3aa: ASSTGLAGGLETQY
abundance: -
v_gene: TRBV7-2
j_gene: TRBJ2-5

CDR3aa: ASSDQAPSGNTIY
abundance: -
v_gene: TRBV25-1
j_gene: TRBJ1-3

CDR3aa: ASGARDGTNEKLF
abundance: once
v_gene: TRBV12-5
j_gene: TRBJ1-4

CDR3aa: ATTQGPQGTQY
abundance: -
v_gene: TRBV2
j_gene: TRBJ2-5

CDR3aa: ASSRRAGMVGNTIY
abundance: few
v_gene: TRBV7-9
j_gene: TRBJ1-3

CDR3aa: ASSQDLQFEKLF
abundance: -
v_gene: TRBV4-1
j_gene: TRBJ1-4

CDR3aa: ASSLAHGGETQY
abundance: -
v_gene: TRBV7-9
j_gene: TRBJ2-5

CDR3aa: ASSINAGANFEAF
abundance: -
v_gene: TRBV19
j_gene: TRBJ1-1

CDR3aa: ASSLSGTGQY
abundance: once
v_gene: TRBV11-2
j_gene: TRBJ2-3

CDR3aa: AGVRAVSSGANVLT
abundance: -
v_gene: TRBV7-9
j_gene: TRBJ2-6